Presented here are 10 T cell receptor beta chains from one specimen sequenced in a study of T cells after yellow fever vaccination. One entry per CDR3 protein, called by TCRdb with MiXCR from the 5' RACE reads. The sample comprises about 52,000 distinct CDR3 sequences, about 6.6% of which are singletons, and about 24% rests with the top ten. Sequencing was performed on CD8+ T cells not binding an NS4B(214-222) dextramer, sorted from PBMCs, taken roughly 45 days after the first yellow fever vaccination. All receptors derive from a young man who received the YFV17D yellow fever vaccine.

Ten or more counts support this clonotype. This chain connects TRBV12-3 or TRBV12-4 to TRBJ1-2; 7 nucleotides align to TRBD1. CDR3 size: 15 residues. The V and J ends lost 4 bases and 4 bases, in that order; junction bases with no gene match: 9. As DNA, the CDR3 is TGTGCCAGCAGTTCGACAGGGCCCTACGGCTATGGCTACACCTTC. It specifies CASSSTGPYGYGYTF.

The table lists this clonotype with many counts. The V gene is TRBV2, the J gene TRBJ2-5; TRBD2 agrees at 7 bases. The CDR3 sequence is 16 residues long. V was clipped by 4 bases and J by 2 bases; unmatched bases: 10. Germline V CDR1 and CDR2: SNHLY, FYNNEI. CDR3 in amino acids: CASSAPTSTRQETQYF. CDR3 bases: TGTGCCAGCAGTGCTCCGACTAGCACTAGACAAGAGACCCAGTACTTC.

A word on this clonotype: A read error may produce the germline difference seen at one junction end. V usage is TRBV7-8 and J usage is TRBJ2-7; 7 positions agree with TRBD1. The CDR3 contains 17 residues. Germline V gene sequence: CDR1 SGHVS, CDR2 FQNEAQ. CDR3 in amino acids: CTSSLEFLGDSTYEQYF. Here the CDR3 DNA reads TGTACCAGCAGCTTAGAATTTTTGGGGGACAGCACCTACGAGCAGTACTTC. Filled out from reference TRBV7-8 and TRBJ2-7, the complete variable domain reads GAGVSQSPRYKVAKRGQDVALRCDPISGHVSLFWYQQALGQGPEFLTYFQNEAQLDKSGLPSDRFFAERPEGSVSTLKIQRTQQEDSAVYLCTSSLEFLGDSTYEQYFGPGTRLTVT.

The chain carries TRBV6-5 and TRBJ1-5; possibly TRBD1 for D (6 bases). V was pared by 0 bases and J by 2 bases, with 11 bases between. The CDR3 has 16 residues. Germline CDR1 and CDR2: MNHEY and SVGAGI. The CDR3 DNA reads as TGTGCCAGCAGTTACTCGGGGGGCCTGGGCAATCAGCCCCAGCATTTT. Amino acid sequence: CASSYSGGLGNQPQHF.

The chain recombines TRBV30 with TRBJ2-3, with D possibly being TRBD2 (5 bases). Trimming pared 0 bases from V and 0 bases from J, leaving 10 bases between. Germline CDR1 reads GTSNPN; CDR2 reads SVGIG (reference sequence). The CDR3 totals 15 residues. The CDR3 loop is CAWSVGSTSTDTQYF. In nucleotides, the CDR3 is TGTGCCTGGAGTGTAGGGAGCACGAGCACAGATACGCAGTATTTT. Drawing the rest from reference TRBV30 and TRBJ2-3, the complete variable domain is SQTIHQWPATLVQPVGSPLSLECTVEGTSNPNLYWYRQAAGRGLQLLFYSVGIGQISSEVPQNLSASRPQDRQFILSSKKLLLSDSGFYLCAWSVGSTSTDTQYFGPGTRLTVL.

This clonotype was seen only a few times. CDR3 loop: CASRAGMPSSPLHF. The CDR3 DNA reads as TGTGCCAGCAGGGCTGGGATGCCAAGTTCACCCCTCCACTTT. The genes are TRBV27 and TRBJ1-6, with D hard to call. Looked up from germline, CDR1 is MNHEY and CDR2 is SMNVEV (reference sequence). V shed 6 bases and J shed 9 bases, with 15 bases lying between them. There are 14 residues in the CDR3.

This clonotype has just a few counts. The V call is TRBV7-2, the J call TRBJ1-1; D gene uncertain. The V end was cut by 5 bases, the J end by 8 bases, with 12 bases between. Germline CDR1 is SGHTA and CDR2 is FQGNSA. CDR3 length equals 12 residues. This CDR3 is CASSPFSVEAFF. For the CDR3, the DNA is TGTGCCAGCAGCCCTTTCAGCGTCGAAGCTTTCTTT.

This clonotype has a count of ten or more. The chain combines TRBV12-3 or TRBV12-4 with TRBJ1-1; D is possibly TRBD1 (5 bases). The CDR3 spans 15 residues. Trimming left V 5 bases short and J 3 bases short, with 16 bases between. The CDR3 DNA reads as TGTGCCAGCAGTCCGGGGACCAGCTGGGACACTGAAGCTTTCTTT. It specifies CASSPGTSWDTEAFF.

This clonotype was detected only a few times. V and J are TRBV20-1 and TRBJ2-3; the D gene is possibly TRBD1 (6 bases). Germline CDR1 reads DFQATT; CDR2 reads SNEGSKA (reference sequence). CDR3 length: 15 residues. V was cut by 6 bases and J by 5 bases, with 21 bases left in between. DNA of the CDR3: TGCAGTGCCCGCCCCCCCAGGGGCGCCGTAGATACGCAGTATTTT. Translating gives CSARPPRGAVDTQYF.

This clonotype was recorded many times. The chain has TRBV12-3 or TRBV12-4 and TRBJ2-7; the D gene is possibly TRBD1 (5 bases). CDR3 length: 14 amino acids. Between the trimmed V and J ends, which lost 5 bases and 7 bases, there was a span of 18 bases. The CDR3 loop is CASSRPGAIWEQYF. The DNA for the CDR3 is TGTGCCAGCAGTCGCCCTGGGGCAATTTGGGAGCAGTACTTC.